Following are 30 T cell receptor beta chains from one sample sequenced in a study of cytomegalovirus exposure and HLA in healthy donors. The study ran its PCR with 60 Vbeta and 13 Jbeta primers. The method was immunoSEQ multiplex PCR; TCRdb's version includes in-frame clones alone and lacks a portion of them. Of 70,000 to 95,000 clones listed, 75% to 85% are singletons. Sequencing was performed on PBMCs. Receptors were obtained from a woman between 25 and 40 years old in good health and CMV-seronegative.

This chain uses TRBV5-1 with TRBJ2-1, with 10 bases matching TRBD2. Germline values: CDR1 SGHRS, CDR2 YFSETQ. With V trimmed by 3 bases and J by 8 bases, 5 bases remained unmatched. The CDR3 is 14 amino acids. The CDR3 nucleotides are TGCGCCAGCAGCTCCCCAGCGGGAGGGGATGAGCAGTTCTTC. Protein sequence: CASSSPAGGDEQFF. Full variable domain (rest looked up from reference TRBV5-1 and TRBJ2-1): KAGVTQTPRYLIKTRGQQVTLSCSPISGHRSVSWYQQTPGQGLQFLFEYFSETQRNKGNFPGRFSGRQFSNSRSEMNVSTLELGDSALYLCASSSPAGGDEQFFGPGTRLTVL.

This clone has just a few counts. The V gene is TRBV15, the J gene TRBJ1-1; 8 bases agree with TRBD1. Germline values: CDR1 LNHNV, CDR2 YYDKDF (reference sequence). The CDR3 is 13 amino acids. The ends lost 6 bases at V and 4 bases at J; junction bases unmatched: 4. CDR3 in amino acids: CATRLDRATEAFF. The CDR3 bases are TGTGCCACCAGACTGGACAGGGCCACTGAAGCTTTCTTT.

The V gene is TRBV29-1, the J gene TRBJ1-1; 7 bases align to TRBD1. The CDR3 has 13 residues. Germline CDR1 is SQVTM and CDR2 is ANQGSEA. The ends lost 1 base at V and 3 bases at J; junction bases unmatched: 2. CDR3 sequence reads: CSVEGQGDTEAFF. CDR3 coding DNA: TGCAGCGTTGAAGGGCAGGGGGACACTGAAGCTTTCTTT.

This clone was counted only a few times. The gene calls are TRBV13 and TRBJ1-1; perhaps TRBD1 as D (5 bases). This CDR3 is built from 12 residues. V was shortened by 1 base and J by 10 bases, with 10 bases between the two germline ends. The germline V gene encodes CDR1 PRHDT and CDR2 FYEKMQ (reference sequence). CDR3 amino acids: CASSLVRGGAFF. The CDR3 DNA is TGTGCCAGCAGCTTAGTACGGGGGGGAGCTTTCTTT.

This clone has just one count. This chain uses TRBV14 with TRBJ2-5; 13 bases align to TRBD2. With 6 bases clipped from V and 5 bases from J, the junction kept 6 bases outside the gene matches. The V gene's germline CDR1 is SGHDN and CDR2 FVKESK. The CDR3 loop spans 15 amino acids. The DNA of the CDR3 is TGTGCCAGCAGTACGGGACTAGCGGGATGGGAGACCCAGTACTTC. Protein product: CASSTGLAGWETQYF.

V usage is TRBV7-6 and J usage is TRBJ2-1, with TRBD1 identical over 7 bases. The CDR3 has 16 amino acids. Germline assignment: CDR1 SGHVS and CDR2 FNYEAQ. J was trimmed by 3 bases and V by 1 base; bases with no gene match: 6. The CDR3 region is CASSLGHRGGYNEQFF. The DNA of the CDR3 is TGTGCCAGCAGCTTAGGGCACAGGGGTGGCTACAATGAGCAGTTCTTC.

The J gene is TRBJ1-2, the V gene TRBV29-1, with 7 nucleotides matching TRBD1. Per germline, CDR1 SQVTM and CDR2 ANQGSEA. The trim removed 1 base at V and 4 bases at J, leaving 6 bases unmatched. This CDR3 is 14 amino acids long. Here the CDR3 DNA reads TGCAGCGTTGAAGCCAGGGGGGACGTCTATGGCTACACCTTC. This translates into CSVEARGDVYGYTF. Full variable domain (outside the CDR3, taken from reference TRBV29-1 and TRBJ1-2): SAVISQKPSRDICQRGTSLTIQCQVDSQVTMMFWYRQQPGQSLTLIATANQGSEATYESGFVIDKFPISRPNLTFSTLTVSNMSPEDSSIYLCSVEARGDVYGYTFGSGTRLTVV.

The V gene is TRBV28, the J gene TRBJ2-5; 9 bases are shared with TRBD2. Germline CDR1 and CDR2: MDHEN and SYDVKM. After removal of 2 bases from V and 5 bases from J, the junction contained 6 bases not matched to a gene. The CDR3 has 15 amino acids. The CDR3 bases are TGTGCCAGCAGTTTAGCGGGAGGGACGATGGAGACCCAGTACTTC. It translates to CASSLAGGTMETQYF.

CDR3 protein: CASSLTGDTPQHF. For the CDR3, the DNA is TGTGCCAGCAGTTTAACAGGGGATACGCCCCAGCATTTT. The V and J genes are TRBV28 and TRBJ1-5; 7 bases are a match to TRBD1. V was clipped by 2 bases and J by 9 bases; unmatched bases: 4. Per the germline V gene, CDR1 is MDHEN and CDR2 is SYDVKM. CDR3 length equals 13 residues.

The rearrangement joins TRBV6-1 to TRBJ2-2; possibly TRBD1 for D (5 bases). This CDR3 is built from 15 residues. Per germline, CDR1 MNHNS and CDR2 SASEGT. Between the trimmed V and J ends, which lost 2 bases and 7 bases, there was a span of 14 bases. The CDR3 coding sequence is TGTGCCAGCAGTGAATTTAGCAGGGTAAACGGGGAGCTGTTTTTT. Translated: CASSEFSRVNGELFF.

The V and J genes are TRBV30 and TRBJ1-2; D possibly corresponds to TRBD1 (6 bases). CDR3 length equals 13 residues. The V end lost 3 bases, the J end lost 8 bases, and 16 bases lay between the germline ends. Germline V gene lookup returns CDR1 GTSNPN and CDR2 SVGIG (reference sequence). The CDR3 here is CAWRTQGPGGYTF. The CDR3 DNA follows: TGTGCCTGGAGAACGCAGGGGCCGGGGGGCTACACCTTC.

The chain combines TRBV7-3 with TRBJ2-2, with 7 nucleotides matching TRBD2. This CDR3 comprises 16 residues. Germline CDR1 is SGHTA and CDR2 is FQGTGA. Unmatched junction bases numbered 3, after V lost 2 bases and J lost 0 bases. The CDR3 is CASSLRGTTNTGELFF. The CDR3 DNA follows: TGTGCCAGCAGCTTACGGGGGACTACGAACACCGGGGAGCTGTTTTTT.

In its sample, this clone was seen once. The rearrangement joins TRBV6-1 to TRBJ2-2; TRBD1 aligns across 9 bases. The CDR3 consists of 15 residues. Trimming removed 3 bases from V and 3 bases from J; junction bases left unmatched: 2. Germline CDR1 reads MNHNS; CDR2 reads SASEGT. The CDR3 reads CASSEWDRDTGELFF. The DNA of the CDR3 is TGTGCCAGCAGTGAGTGGGACAGGGACACCGGGGAGCTGTTTTTT.

This clone has just a few counts. J is TRBJ2-3 and V is TRBV29-1; D ambiguous. Germline CDR1 is SQVTM and CDR2 is ANQGSEA. This CDR3 has 10 amino acids. V was trimmed by 6 bases and J by 3 bases, leaving 4 bases between them. The CDR3 bases are TGCAGCGTACTTACAGATACGCAGTATTTT. This codes for CSVLTDTQYF.

A few counts support this clone. The J gene is TRBJ1-2, the V gene TRBV28, with 9 bases that match TRBD1. Trimming took 4 bases from V and 1 from J; bases not matched to a gene: 7. Germline values: CDR1 MDHEN, CDR2 SYDVKM. This CDR3 has 16 residues. The DNA for the CDR3 is TGTGCCAGCAGTTCTACAGGGGGCTTGGGTAACTATGGCTACACCTTC. Translated, it gives CASSSTGGLGNYGYTF.

The chain carries TRBV5-4 and TRBJ2-7; maybe TRBD1 (6 bases). The germline V and J ends were trimmed by 0 bases and 6 bases, with 16 bases remaining between them. Germline loops: CDR1 SGHNT, CDR2 YYREEE (reference sequence). The CDR3 contains 15 residues. The CDR3 sequence is CASSLVQGAIREQYF. The CDR3 coding sequence is TGTGCCAGCAGCTTGGTACAGGGTGCGATTCGCGAGCAGTACTTC. Filled out from reference TRBV5-4 and TRBJ2-7, the complete variable domain reads ETGVTQSPTHLIKTRGQQVTLRCSSQSGHNTVSWYQQALGQGPQFIFQYYREEENGRGNFPPRFSGLQFPNYSSELNVNALELDDSALYLCASSLVQGAIREQYFGPGTRLTVT.

The V and J genes are TRBV28 and TRBJ1-2; D possibly corresponds to TRBD1 (6 bases). Deletions cut 6 bases from V and 6 bases from J, with 14 bases between. This CDR3 has 13 amino acids. In germline, CDR1 is MDHEN, CDR2 SYDVKM. The CDR3 DNA reads TGTGCCAGCAGCAGCCACAGGGTACATGGCTACACCTTC. Its translation is CASSSHRVHGYTF.

This clone was observed a handful of times. The CDR3 loop is CASISAGGKNIQYF. CDR3 DNA sequence: TGTGCCAGCATTTCGGCAGGGGGAAAAAACATTCAGTACTTC. The chain has TRBV6-6 and TRBJ2-4, with TRBD1 matching over 7 bases. Germline lookup yields CDR1 MNHNY and CDR2 SVGAGI (reference sequence). The CDR3 has 14 amino acids. J gave up 4 bases and V 7 bases, and 7 bases lay outside the gene matches.

The table lists this clone with a few counts. The chain employs TRBV6-1 and TRBJ1-1; 7 positions match TRBD1. J gave up 3 bases and V 6 bases, and 4 bases lay outside the gene matches. The CDR3 contains 13 residues. Germline-derived CDR1 and CDR2 are MNHNS and SASEGT. CDR3 bases: TGTGCCAGCAGAAAAACAGGGGACACTGAAGCTTTCTTT. It translates to CASRKTGDTEAFF.

With respect to this clone: A read error may account for a junction end that differs from germline. The chain carries TRBV25-1 and TRBJ1-4; no firm D call. This CDR3 comprises 16 residues. Germline V gene lookup returns CDR1 MGHDK and CDR2 SYGVNS. In nucleotides, the CDR3 is TGTGCCAGCAGTAAATATGAAGGGAGTGAGGCGGAAAAACTGTTTTTT. Translating it yields CASSKYEGSEAEKLFF.

This clone was picked up one time. This chain joins TRBV7-3 and TRBJ2-5; maybe TRBD1 (6 bases). V lost 4 bases and J 3 bases, leaving 9 bases between the germline ends. The CDR3 consists of 13 residues. The germline gives CDR1 SGHTA, CDR2 FQGTGA. The CDR3 here is CASSSGTKETQYF. The CDR3, as DNA: TGTGCCAGCAGCTCCGGGACAAAAGAGACCCAGTACTTC. Drawing the rest from reference TRBV7-3 and TRBJ2-5, the complete variable domain is GAGVSQTPSNKVTEKGKYVELRCDPISGHTALYWYRQSLGQGPEFLIYFQGTGAADDSGLPNDRFFAVRPEGSVSTLKIQRTERGDSAVYLCASSSGTKETQYFGPGTRLLVL.

The chain uses TRBV5-1 and TRBJ2-5; a weak D match, TRBD2 (6 bases). The germline V gene encodes CDR1 SGHRS and CDR2 YFSETQ. The V end was cut by 2 bases, the J end by 3 bases, with 11 bases between. This CDR3 spans 14 amino acids. The CDR3 reads CASSLYGSKETQYF. The DNA of the CDR3 is TGCGCCAGCAGCTTATACGGGAGTAAAGAGACCCAGTACTTC.

The chain has TRBV6-7 and TRBJ2-5, with 9 bases lining up with TRBD2. TRBV6-7 is an ORF, with its function uncertain. The junction had 14 bases not matched to a gene; V was cut back by 7 bases and J by 2 bases. This CDR3 is built from 17 residues. CDR3 sequence reads: CASNSRWASGKQETQYF. The CDR3 coding sequence is TGTGCCAGCAATTCGAGATGGGCTAGCGGGAAACAAGAGACCCAGTACTTC.

The V and J genes are TRBV10-3 and TRBJ2-5; TRBD1 matches 7 bases. This CDR3 is 13 amino acids long. V was pared by 8 bases and J by 5 bases, with 8 bases of the junction left unmatched. The germline V gene encodes CDR1 ENHRY and CDR2 SYGVKD. The CDR3 protein is CAIGRQGWETQYF. The CDR3 DNA sequence: TGTGCCATCGGGAGACAGGGCTGGGAGACCCAGTACTTC.

This clone has a handful of counts. CDR3 protein: CSVGWLAGGETQYF. The CDR3, as DNA: TGCAGCGTTGGTTGGCTAGCGGGAGGGGAGACCCAGTACTTC. The rearrangement uses TRBV29-1 and TRBJ2-5, with 12 bases lining up with TRBD2. The ends lost 4 bases at V and 5 bases at J; junction bases unmatched: 5. Germline lookup yields CDR1 SQVTM and CDR2 ANQGSEA. The CDR3 spans 14 residues.

The chain uses TRBV9 and TRBJ2-2, with 9 positions matching TRBD1. The germline CDR1 and CDR2 sequences are SGDLS and YYNGEE. Unmatched junction bases numbered 4, after V lost 4 bases and J lost 0 bases. The CDR3 loop spans 16 amino acids. The CDR3 bases are TGTGCCAGCAGCTCGAGGGACAGGGCGAACACCGGGGAGCTGTTTTTT. It codes for CASSSRDRANTGELFF.

The chain has TRBV27 and TRBJ2-1, with 10 bases matching TRBD2. The V segment lost 3 bases and the J segment 10 bases; nucleotides outside the gene matches: 15. The CDR3 contains 17 residues. The germline CDR1 and CDR2 sequences are MNHEY and SMNVEV (reference sequence). The CDR3 DNA reads as TGTGCCAGCAGTTTCCTCGTCGGGGTAGCGGGAGGTGGGGAGCAGTTCTTC. It yields the protein CASSFLVGVAGGGEQFF.

In the case of this clone: The same CDR3 can be traced to other DNA sequences in this sample. This sequence joins TRBV9 and TRBJ2-1, with D perhaps matching TRBD1 (5 bases). This CDR3 comprises 18 residues. Germline CDR1 SGDLS, CDR2 YYNGEE. Trimming removed 5 bases at V and 5 bases at J, with 26 bases between. The CDR3 loop reads CASSFSTGSDPSDNEQFF. The CDR3 DNA reads TGTGCCAGCAGTTTCTCAACAGGATCGGACCCTTCAGACAATGAGCAGTTCTTC.

This sequence joins TRBV25-1 and TRBJ2-2; unclear D gene. Germline values: CDR1 MGHDK, CDR2 SYGVNS. CDR3 size: 14 residues. Trimming pared 7 bases from V and 1 base from J, leaving 10 bases between. The CDR3 is CASTIHGNTGELFF. CDR3 in DNA: TGTGCCAGCACAATCCACGGGAACACCGGGGAGCTGTTTTTT.

The chain couples TRBV6-1 to TRBJ2-3; D is ambiguous. Germline V gene data show CDR1 as MNHNS and CDR2 as SASEGT. Trimming removed 7 bases from V and 0 bases from J, with 5 bases in between. CDR3 length: 12 residues. CDR3 sequence (DNA): TGTGCCAGCATCGGTAGCACAGATACGCAGTATTTT. As protein: CASIGSTDTQYF.